The entry below describes one T cell receptor beta chain. Its specificity is not known. Trimming took 5 bases from V and 4 from J, leaving 14 bases between them. The CDR3 length is 14 residues. Germline V gene lookup returns CDR1 MRHNA and CDR2 SNTAGT. These data belong to a study of T cell responses to AZD1222 COVID-19 vaccine. The study's findings and limits: Sampled repertoires all dated from after the peak T cell response. Baseline serostatus was positive in only six AZD1222 recipients. When two AZD1222 doses had been given, Spike-specific TCR breadth and depth rose. Unmutated variant regions are reportedly targeted by nearly half of spike-specific TCRs.

Measured with immunoSEQ multiplex PCR; TCRdb has only the in-frame clones, and not every one. The data show roughly 140,000 clones, 88% seen once. Sample: peripheral blood, taken on day 0 of AZD1222 vaccination. The rearrangement joins TRBV6-4 to TRBJ1-2, with D perhaps TRBD1 (6 bases). This TCR was recovered from an adult in good health. As DNA, the CDR3 is TGTGCCAGCAGTCCCCAACAGGGTTCCTATGGCTACACCTTC. It translates to CASSPQQGSYGYTF.